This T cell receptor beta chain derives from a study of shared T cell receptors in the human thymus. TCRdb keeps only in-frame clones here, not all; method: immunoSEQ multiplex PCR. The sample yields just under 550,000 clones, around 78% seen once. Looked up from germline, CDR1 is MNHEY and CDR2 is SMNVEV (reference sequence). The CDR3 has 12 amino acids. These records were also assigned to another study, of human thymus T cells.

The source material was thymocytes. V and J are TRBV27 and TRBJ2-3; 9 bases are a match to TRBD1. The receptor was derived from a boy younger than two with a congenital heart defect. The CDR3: CSYRGQTDTQYF. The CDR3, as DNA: TGTTCATACAGGGGGCAAACAGATACGCAGTATTTT.